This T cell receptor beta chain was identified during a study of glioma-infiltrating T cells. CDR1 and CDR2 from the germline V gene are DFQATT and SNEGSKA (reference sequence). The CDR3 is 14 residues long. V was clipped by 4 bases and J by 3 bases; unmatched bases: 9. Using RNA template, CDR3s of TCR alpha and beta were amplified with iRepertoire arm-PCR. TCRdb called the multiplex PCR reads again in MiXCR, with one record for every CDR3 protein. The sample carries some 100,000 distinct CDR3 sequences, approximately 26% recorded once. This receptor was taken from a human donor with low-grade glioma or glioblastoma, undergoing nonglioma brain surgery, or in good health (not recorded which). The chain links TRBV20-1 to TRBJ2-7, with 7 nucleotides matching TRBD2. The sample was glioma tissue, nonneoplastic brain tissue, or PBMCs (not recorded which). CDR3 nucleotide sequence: TGCAGTGCTATACGGACTAGTCTAGACTACGAGCAGTACTTC. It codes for CSAIRTSLDYEQYF.